The 24 T cell receptor beta chains below were found in one sample sequenced in a study of T cells in women clearing cervical HPV infection. Assay used: immunoSEQ multiplex PCR; TCRdb lists only in-frame clones, some missing. The table for this sample gives around 35,000 clones. Sequenced sample: blood buffy coat. Source of these receptors: a woman aged 18 to 75 with a cervical HPV16 infection that either progressed to CIN3+ or cleared (not recorded which).

As for this clone: The germline gene is not matched at one end of the junction; a read error may be the cause. The DNA ends 3 residues before the CDR3 does, and the rest of the CDR3 is filled in from the germline J gene. Other DNA sequences from this sample encode an identical CDR3 as well. J is TRBJ1-3 and V is TRBV19; D possibly corresponds to TRBD1 (5 bases). CDR3 length equals 16 residues. The germline V gene encodes CDR1 LNHDA and CDR2 SQIVND (reference sequence). CDR3 bases read: TGTGCCAGTACCCCCCAAGGGGTTTCCTCTGGAAACACA. The encoded protein is CASTPQGVSSGNT. The CDR3 in its entirety is CASTPQGVSSGNTIYF.

Details on this clone: The read finishes 3 residues shy of the CDR3 end, and the germline J gene is used to complete it. This chain uses TRBV5-1 with TRBJ2-7; 8 bases line up with TRBD1. This CDR3 has 13 amino acids. From germline, CDR1 is SGHRS and CDR2 YFSETQ. V shed 3 bases, J shed 6 bases, and the junction held 5 bases outside the gene matches. The CDR3 is CASSSSGGGEQYF. The DNA read from the CDR3 is TGCGCCAGCAGCTCCTCAGGGGGCGGCGAG. The full variable domain, completed using reference TRBV5-1 and TRBJ2-7, is KAGVTQTPRYLIKTRGQQVTLSCSPISGHRSVSWYQQTPGQGLQFLFEYFSETQRNKGNFPGRFSGRQFSNSRSEMNVSTLELGDSALYLCASSSSGGGEQYFGPGTRLTVT.

A word on this clone: The read ends 3 residues early relative to the CDR3; the germline J gene fills the gap. The rearrangement joins TRBV5-1 to TRBJ1-5; 7 positions agree with TRBD1. From germline, CDR1 is SGHRS and CDR2 YFSETQ. After removal of 0 bases from V and 4 bases from J, the junction contained 4 bases not matched to a gene. This CDR3 comprises 15 residues. The CDR3 sequence: CASSLDGTENQPQHF. The part of the CDR3 DNA that was read is TGCGCCAGCAGCTTGGATGGGACAGAGAATCAGCCC.

Worth noting for this clone: The sequenced fragment ends 3 residues before the CDR3 boundary, so the rest is inferred from the germline J gene. The gene calls are TRBV19 and TRBJ2-5; 9 bases are shared with TRBD2. The V gene's germline CDR1 is LNHDA and CDR2 SQIVND (reference sequence). V shed 8 bases, J shed 5 bases, and the junction held 3 bases outside the gene matches. There are 12 residues in the CDR3. The CDR3 here is CASGTSRETQYF. The sequenced part of the CDR3 DNA is TGTGCCAGTGGGACTAGCCGGGAGACC.

A word on this clone: The DNA ends 3 residues before the CDR3 does, and the rest of the CDR3 is filled in from the germline J gene. This chain joins TRBV19 and TRBJ1-5, with 8 positions matching TRBD1. This CDR3 spans 15 amino acids. Germline assignment: CDR1 LNHDA and CDR2 SQIVND (reference sequence). Trimming cost V 6 bases and J 1 base; bases outside gene matches: 5. The sequenced CDR3 bases are TGTGCCAGTAGGCATACAGGGGGGAGCAATCAGCCC. It encodes CASRHTGGSNQP. From start to end, the CDR3 is CASRHTGGSNQPQHF.

Remarks on this clone: The CDR3 end is not reached by the read, which stops 3 residues before it; the germline J gene fills it in. The chain is built from TRBV19 and TRBJ1-1; 8 bases line up with TRBD1. V dropped 5 bases and J dropped 5; count of bases not matched to a gene: 13. The CDR3 is 16 residues long. In germline, CDR1 is LNHDA, CDR2 SQIVND (reference sequence). CDR3 residues: CASSLNSGGLGTEAFF. CDR3 DNA (partial): TGTGCCAGTAGTCTAAACTCAGGGGGCCTAGGAACTGAA.

Concerning this clone itself: The read is 3 residues too short to cover the CDR3 end, so that end is filled in from the germline J gene. The chain couples TRBV10-3 to TRBJ2-7, with 12 bases lining up with TRBD1. V trimming: 4 bases; J trimming: 6 bases; junction bases outside the gene matches: 7. Germline CDR1 ENHRY, CDR2 SYGVKD. The length of the CDR3 is 15 residues. The chain's CDR3 is CAISVPGQGAGEQYF. The CDR3 bases that were read are TGTGCCATCAGTGTGCCGGGACAGGGGGCAGGCGAG.

Concerning this clone itself: The read is 3 residues too short to cover the CDR3 end, so that end is filled in from the germline J gene. This chain joins TRBV20-1 and TRBJ2-2, with D perhaps being TRBD1 or TRBD2 (7 bases each). Germline V gene lookup returns CDR1 DFQATT and CDR2 SNEGSKA (reference sequence). The CDR3 sequence is 13 residues long. V was cut by 5 bases and J by 6 bases, with 13 bases left in between. This CDR3 reads CSADREGSGELFF. The covered CDR3 bases are TGCAGTGCTGACAGGGAGGGGTCCGGGGAG.

About this clone: Read sequence stops 3 residues before the CDR3 end, and the germline J gene provides the missing end. V is TRBV20-1 and J is TRBJ2-3; the match to TRBD1 covers 9 bases. The germline V gene encodes CDR1 DFQATT and CDR2 SNEGSKA (reference sequence). Trimming took 5 bases from V and 1 from J; bases not matched to a gene: 7. CDR3 length equals 15 residues. CDR3 bases read: TGCAGTGCTTCGGCCCGGGACAGGGGCACAGATACG. Translating gives CSASARDRGTDT. The CDR3 reads in full as CSASARDRGTDTQYF.

The part of the CDR3 DNA that was read is TGCGCCAGCAGCCTAACAACAGGGTCTCAGCCC. Translating gives CASSLTTGSQP. The whole CDR3 protein reads CASSLTTGSQPQHF. The chain has TRBV5-1 and TRBJ1-5; weak D call: TRBD1 (6 bases). The read ends 3 residues before the CDR3 terminus; that terminus is restored from the germline J gene. V lost 4 bases to trimming and J lost 6 bases, with 14 bases between them. There are 14 residues in the CDR3. Germline-derived CDR1 and CDR2 are SGHRS and YFSETQ.

Concerning this clone itself: The observed sequence ends 3 residues before the CDR3 terminus, with the missing tail filled in from the germline J gene. This chain uses TRBV5-3 with TRBJ1-6; 10 bases fit TRBD1. TRBV5-3 qualifies as an ORF whose function is uncertain. The trim removed 7 bases at V and 10 bases at J, leaving 8 bases unmatched. There are 14 residues in the CDR3. The CDR3 is CARPTGQGNSPLHF. The DNA read from the CDR3 is TGTGCCAGACCGACGGGACAGGGGAACTCACCC.

Concerning this clone: The read terminates 3 residues before the CDR3 end, so the remaining end is supplied by the germline J gene. This chain joins TRBV20-1 and TRBJ2-1; D possibly corresponds to TRBD2 (6 bases). This CDR3 has 14 residues. Per the germline V gene, CDR1 is DFQATT and CDR2 is SNEGSKA (reference sequence). V lost 6 bases, J lost 1 base, and 13 bases lay in between. The sequenced CDR3 bases are TGCAGTGCCAGACTGGAGGGTTCCTACAATGAG. Translated, it gives CSARLEGSYNE. The whole CDR3 protein reads CSARLEGSYNEQFF.

Notes on this clone: The read falls 3 residues short of the CDR3 end, and the missing part is taken from the germline J gene. The rearrangement joins TRBV6-2 or TRBV6-3 to TRBJ2-3; D may be TRBD2 (6 bases). There are 14 residues in the CDR3. CDR1 and CDR2 (germline): MNHEY, SVGEGT. V gave up 6 bases and J gave up 4 bases, with 14 bases separating them. The part of the CDR3 DNA that was read is TGTGCCAGCAGGATGACTAGTCCCGCAGATACG. It yields the protein CASRMTSPADT. The entire CDR3 protein reads CASRMTSPADTQYF.

A word on this clone: The read terminates 3 residues before the CDR3 end, so the remaining end is supplied by the germline J gene. The chain joins TRBV7-2 to TRBJ2-4; 7 bases align to TRBD1. This CDR3 spans 15 amino acids. Trimming at V came to 6 bases and at J to 1 base, leaving 6 bases not matched to a gene. The germline gives CDR1 SGHTA, CDR2 FQGNSA. CDR3 region: CASRDTGAAKNIQYF. The CDR3 bases that were read are TGTGCCAGCAGGGACACAGGGGCTGCCAAAAACATT.

Concerning this clone itself: The read ends 3 residues before the CDR3 terminus; that terminus is restored from the germline J gene. V usage is TRBV7-9 and J usage is TRBJ2-7; 9 positions agree with TRBD1. The CDR3 sequence is 15 residues long. CDR1 and CDR2 from the germline V gene are SEHNR and FQNEAQ (reference sequence). V dropped 1 base and J dropped 2; count of bases not matched to a gene: 3. The CDR3 sequence: CASSLGGQGPYEQYF. The covered CDR3 bases are TGTGCCAGCAGCTTAGGGGGACAGGGCCCCTACGAG.

With respect to this clone: Read coverage stops 3 residues before the CDR3 terminus; the germline J gene supplies the remainder. The chain joins TRBV5-1 to TRBJ2-5; TRBD2 might be the D (6 bases). Germline V CDR1 and CDR2: SGHRS, YFSETQ. V dropped 0 bases and J dropped 5 bases, with 17 bases sitting between them. The CDR3 totals 16 residues. The sequenced CDR3 bases are TGCGCCAGCAGCTTGGTATCAGCGGGTTTGGGGGAGACC. It encodes CASSLVSAGLGET. The full CDR3 reads CASSLVSAGLGETQYF.

Remarks on this clone: Sequencing ends 3 residues short of the CDR3 end; the germline J gene provides the rest. V and J are TRBV6-4 and TRBJ2-3; TRBD1 aligns across 9 bases. The CDR3 totals 14 residues. Germline V CDR1 and CDR2: MRHNA, SNTAGT. The CDR3 reads CASSEGQGSQTQYF. The sequenced CDR3 bases are TGTGCCAGCAGTGAGGGACAGGGTAGTCAGACG.

A note on this clone: With the read ending 3 residues before the CDR3 end, the germline J gene is used to fill in that end. This rearrangement joins TRBV4-2 to TRBJ1-2; the D is unclear. V lost 0 bases and J lost 0, with 14 bases in between. Germline-derived CDR1 and CDR2 are LGHNA and YNFKEQ. The CDR3 spans 17 residues. The CDR3 bases that were read are TGTGCCAGCAGCCAAGAGGTGTTAGGCGGGGCTAACTATGGC. Amino acids: CASSQEVLGGANYG. The full CDR3 protein is CASSQEVLGGANYGYTF.

On this clone itself: The read finishes 3 residues shy of the CDR3 end, and the germline J gene is used to complete it. This sequence joins TRBV2 and TRBJ2-2; 9 nucleotides match TRBD1. Germline-derived CDR1 and CDR2 are SNHLY and FYNNEI. The CDR3 extends over 15 amino acids. Trimming cost V 5 bases and J 5 bases; bases outside gene matches: 6. CDR3 DNA (partial): TGTGCCAGCAGTACGGACAGGGGCAGGACCGGGGAG. The encoded protein is CASSTDRGRTGE. The CDR3, in full, reads CASSTDRGRTGELFF.

Notes on this clone: The read stops 3 residues short of the end of the CDR3; the missing end is completed from the germline J gene. The rearrangement links TRBV5-1 to TRBJ2-7; 11 bases fit TRBD2. The CDR3 loop spans 15 amino acids. The germline V gene has CDR1 SGHRS and CDR2 YFSETQ. The ends lost 4 bases at V and 0 bases at J; junction bases unmatched: 3. The sequenced part of the CDR3 DNA is TGCGCCAGCAGCCCGGGACTAGCGGTCTCCTACGAG. It specifies CASSPGLAVSYE. The CDR3, in full, reads CASSPGLAVSYEQYF.

Note on this clone: Sequencing ends 3 residues short of the CDR3 end; the germline J gene provides the rest. V and J are TRBV5-1 and TRBJ2-2, with 11 bases aligning to TRBD1. This CDR3 region has 16 residues. Germline V gene sequence: CDR1 SGHRS, CDR2 YFSETQ. The covered CDR3 bases are TGCGCCAGCAGCAGACAGGGGACAGGGGGAGGAGAAAAG. It is translated as CASSRQGTGGGEK. The whole CDR3 region reads CASSRQGTGGGEKLFF.

Regarding this clone: Read sequence stops 3 residues before the CDR3 end, and the germline J gene provides the missing end. The chain links TRBV18 to TRBJ2-4, with a possible D match to TRBD2 (6 bases). CDR1 KGHSH and CDR2 LQKENI come from the germline V gene. The CDR3 runs to 15 residues. CDR3 loop: CASSLGQIAGGGQYF. The DNA read from the CDR3 is TGTGCCAGCTCACTCGGGCAGATCGCCGGGGGTGGT.

Comment on this clone: The DNA ends 3 residues before the CDR3 does, and the rest of the CDR3 is filled in from the germline J gene. J is TRBJ1-2 and V is TRBV20-1; TRBD1 agrees at 8 bases. The CDR3 extends over 16 amino acids. Germline assignment: CDR1 DFQATT and CDR2 SNEGSKA (reference sequence). The ends lost 6 bases at V and 2 bases at J; junction bases unmatched: 14. CDR3 DNA, as far as it was read: TGCAGTGCCGAAAAGGACAGGGTAGTTAAAAACTATGGC. Its translation is CSAEKDRVVKNYG. The entire CDR3 protein is CSAEKDRVVKNYGYTF.

Note on this clone: The read ends 3 residues before the CDR3 terminus; that terminus is restored from the germline J gene. V gene TRBV20-1 combines with J gene TRBJ2-1; D gene uncertain. Germline CDR1 is DFQATT and CDR2 is SNEGSKA (reference sequence). This CDR3 contains 15 residues. Trimming shortened V by 3 bases and J by 0 bases, and 12 bases separated the two germline ends. CDR3 loop: CSASQTLFSYNEQFF. CDR3 DNA, as far as it was read: TGCAGTGCTAGCCAGACTCTATTCTCCTACAATGAG.